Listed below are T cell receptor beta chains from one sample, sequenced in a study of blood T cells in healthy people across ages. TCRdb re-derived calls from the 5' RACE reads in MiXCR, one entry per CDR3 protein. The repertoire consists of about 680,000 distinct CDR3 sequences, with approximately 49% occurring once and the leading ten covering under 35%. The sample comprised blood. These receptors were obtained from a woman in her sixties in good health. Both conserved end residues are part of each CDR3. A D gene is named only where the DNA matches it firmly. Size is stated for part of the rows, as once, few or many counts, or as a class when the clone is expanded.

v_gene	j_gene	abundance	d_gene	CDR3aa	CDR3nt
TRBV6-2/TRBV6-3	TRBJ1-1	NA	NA	CASRDPRIGTEAFF	TGTGCCAGCAGGGACCCCCGAATAGGTACTGAAGCTTTCTTT
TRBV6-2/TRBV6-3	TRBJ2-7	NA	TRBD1	CASSAIGTGGQYEQYF	TGTGCCAGCAGTGCTATCGGGACAGGGGGCCAATACGAGCAGTACTTC
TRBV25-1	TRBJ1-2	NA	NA	CASSKFEGYTF	TGTGCCAGCAGTAAATTCGAGGGCTACACCTTC
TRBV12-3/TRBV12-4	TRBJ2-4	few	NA	CASSYNAKNIQYF	TGTGCCAGCAGTTACAATGCCAAAAACATTCAGTACTTC
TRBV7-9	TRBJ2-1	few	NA	CASRGGGTYNEQFF	TGTGCCAGCCGGGGAGGGGGGACCTACAATGAGCAGTTCTTC
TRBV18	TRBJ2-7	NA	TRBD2	CASSSGTSGRATSYEQYF	TGTGCCAGCTCATCTGGGACTAGCGGGAGGGCTACCTCCTACGAGCAGTACTTC
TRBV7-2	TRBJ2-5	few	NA	CASSLGRERRETQYF	TGTGCCAGCAGCTTAGGTCGGGAACGACGGGAGACCCAGTACTTC
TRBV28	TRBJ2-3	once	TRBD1	CAGSSIGTGGTDTQYF	TGTGCCGGCAGTTCCATCGGGACAGGGGGAACAGATACGCAGTATTTT
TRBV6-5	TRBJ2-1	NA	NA	CASRRLEASEQFF	TGTGCCAGCAGGAGACTAGAAGCTAGTGAGCAGTTCTTC
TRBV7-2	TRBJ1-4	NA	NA	CASSLVGLSTNEKLFF	TGTGCCAGCAGCTTAGTTGGACTTTCAACTAATGAAAAACTGTTTTTT
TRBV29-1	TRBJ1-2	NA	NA	CSVELGWDGYTF	TGCAGCGTTGAATTAGGGTGGGATGGCTACACCTTC
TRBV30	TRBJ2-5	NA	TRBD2	CAWIISGRAGETQYF	TGTGCCTGGATTATTAGCGGGAGGGCCGGAGAGACCCAGTACTTC
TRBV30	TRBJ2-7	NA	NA	CAWSVFGQLMHYEQYF	TGTGCCTGGAGTGTATTTGGACAGCTAATGCACTACGAGCAGTACTTC
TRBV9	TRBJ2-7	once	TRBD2	CASSVGGAGGGEQYF	TGTGCCAGCAGCGTAGGAGGAGCGGGAGGTGGGGAGCAGTACTTC
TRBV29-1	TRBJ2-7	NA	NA	CSGEKRGAYNEQYF	TGCAGCGGAGAAAAACGGGGGGCATACAATGAGCAGTACTTC
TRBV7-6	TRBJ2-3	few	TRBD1	CASSRPTGGSDTQYF	TGTGCCAGCAGCCGCCCGACAGGGGGGTCAGATACGCAGTATTTT
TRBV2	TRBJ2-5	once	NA	CASTNLGETQYF	TGTGCCAGCACTAACCTGGGAGAGACCCAGTACTTC
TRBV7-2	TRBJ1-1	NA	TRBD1	CASSSTGSATEAFF	TGTGCCAGCAGCTCGACAGGGTCAGCCACTGAAGCTTTCTTT
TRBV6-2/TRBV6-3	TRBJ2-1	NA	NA	CASRRRQGGGSYNEQFF	TGTGCCAGCAGACGCCGACAGGGAGGGGGCTCCTACAATGAGCAGTTCTTC
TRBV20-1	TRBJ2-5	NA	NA	CSARDRTGRETQYF	TGCAGTGCTAGAGACAGGACGGGAAGGGAGACCCAGTACTTC
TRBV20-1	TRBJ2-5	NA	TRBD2	CSARDYKGRGLADNEQYF	TGCAGTGCTAGAGACTACAAGGGTCGAGGACTAGCGGACAATGAGCAGTACTTC
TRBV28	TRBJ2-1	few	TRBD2	CASSSEAGGSYNEQFF	TGTGCCAGCAGTTCGGAAGCGGGAGGTTCCTACAATGAGCAGTTCTTC
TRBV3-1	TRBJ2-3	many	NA	CASSQKGDRTQYF	TGTGCCAGCAGCCAAAAGGGCGATCGTACGCAGTATTTT
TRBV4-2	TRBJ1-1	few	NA	CASSQDKGLTEAFF	TGTGCCAGCAGCCAAGATAAAGGGTTGACTGAAGCTTTCTTT
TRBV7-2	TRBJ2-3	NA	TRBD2	CASEYGGGFTDTQYF	TGTGCCAGCGAGTACGGCGGGGGGTTCACAGATACGCAGTATTTT
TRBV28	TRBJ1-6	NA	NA	CASSRDSYNSPLHF	TGTGCCAGCAGTCGAGACTCCTATAATTCACCCCTCCACTTT
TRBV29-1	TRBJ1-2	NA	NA	CSVAGRGYGYTF	TGCAGCGTTGCGGGCAGGGGCTATGGCTACACCTTC
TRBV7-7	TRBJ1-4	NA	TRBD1	CASSSGQGAGKLFF	TGTGCCAGCAGCTCCGGACAGGGGGCCGGAAAACTGTTTTTT
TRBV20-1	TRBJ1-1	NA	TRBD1	CSARPKGQWNTEAFF	TGCAGTGCTAGACCAAAGGGACAGTGGAACACTGAAGCTTTCTTT
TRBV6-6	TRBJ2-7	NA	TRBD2	CASSYRRDYRTYEQYF	TGTGCCAGCAGTTACCGCCGGGACTATCGAACCTACGAGCAGTACTTC
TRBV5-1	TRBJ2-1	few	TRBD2	CASSLPSGDYNEQFF	TGCGCCAGCAGCTTGCCTAGCGGGGATTACAATGAGCAGTTCTTC
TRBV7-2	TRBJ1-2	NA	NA	CASSLVGEGSYGYTF	TGTGCCAGCAGCTTAGTGGGGGAGGGGAGCTATGGCTACACCTTC
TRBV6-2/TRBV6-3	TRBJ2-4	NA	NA	CASSYTAGTGAKTIQYF	TGTGCCAGCAGTTACACGGCAGGGACGGGAGCCAAAACCATTCAGTACTTC
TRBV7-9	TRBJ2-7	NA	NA	CASSTTGLNSYEQYF	TGTGCCAGCAGCACCACAGGTCTTAACTCCTACGAGCAGTACTTC
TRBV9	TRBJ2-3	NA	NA	CASNLGAPTDTQYF	TGTGCCAGCAACCTGGGAGCTCCCACAGATACGCAGTATTTT
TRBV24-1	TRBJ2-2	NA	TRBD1	CATSDLNRGPNTGELFF	TGTGCCACCAGTGATTTAAACAGGGGGCCGAACACCGGGGAGCTGTTTTTT
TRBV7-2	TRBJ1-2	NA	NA	CASSRAGQGAYGYTF	TGTGCCAGCAGCCGAGCGGGGCAGGGTGCCTATGGCTACACCTTC